The 3 T cell receptor beta chains presented below share a single source sample, sequenced in a study of T cell clusters in autoimmune cytopenias. TRB rearrangements were amplified by touch-down multiplex PCR with mixed TRB-A/B primers. No DNA is given; TCRdb re-called the multiplex PCR reads and lists each CDR3 protein once. The sample table sets out approximately 6,000 distinct CDR3 sequences. Each sample's input was 200 to 250 ng genomic DNA, some 34,000 genome equivalents. The sequenced material came from peripheral blood. Receptors were obtained from a human donor with an autoimmune cytopenia or autoimmune hepatitis (not recorded which).

Measured by frequency, this clonotype is medium-sized (0.01 to 0.1%). The chain links TRBV6-2 or TRBV6-3 to TRBJ1-2; no DNA is available, so the TRBD1 call from TCRdb remains unchecked. CDR3 length equals 16 residues. Germline assignment: CDR1 MNHEY and CDR2 SVGEGT. The CDR3 spells CASSSTRTGKDYGYTF.

This clonotype ranks as medium-sized (0.01 to 0.1%) in terms of frequency. The chain employs TRBV18 and TRBJ2-2. The CDR3 is 15 amino acids. The V gene's germline CDR1 is KGHSH and CDR2 LQKENI. The CDR3: CASSPVSRNTGELFF.

This clonotype is deemed medium-sized by its frequency. This rearrangement joins TRBV30 to TRBJ2-1; as DNA is missing, the TRBD2 call by TCRdb cannot be tested. Germline CDR1 reads GTSNPN; CDR2 reads SVGIG (reference sequence). This CDR3 is 15 amino acids long. CDR3 in amino acids: CAWSPTGLPYNEQFF.